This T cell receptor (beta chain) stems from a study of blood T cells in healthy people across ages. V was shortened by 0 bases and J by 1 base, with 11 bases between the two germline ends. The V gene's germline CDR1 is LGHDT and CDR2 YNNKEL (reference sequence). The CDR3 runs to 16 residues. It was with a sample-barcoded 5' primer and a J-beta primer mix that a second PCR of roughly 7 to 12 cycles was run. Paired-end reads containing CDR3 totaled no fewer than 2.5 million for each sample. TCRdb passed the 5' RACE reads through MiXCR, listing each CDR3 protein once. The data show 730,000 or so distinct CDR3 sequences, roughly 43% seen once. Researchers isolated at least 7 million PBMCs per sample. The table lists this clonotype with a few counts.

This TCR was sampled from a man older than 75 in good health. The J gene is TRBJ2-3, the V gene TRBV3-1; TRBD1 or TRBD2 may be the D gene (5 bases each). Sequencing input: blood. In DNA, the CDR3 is TGTGCCAGCAGCCAAGATATAAGGGGAGGCACAGATACGCAGTATTTT. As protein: CASSQDIRGGTDTQYF.